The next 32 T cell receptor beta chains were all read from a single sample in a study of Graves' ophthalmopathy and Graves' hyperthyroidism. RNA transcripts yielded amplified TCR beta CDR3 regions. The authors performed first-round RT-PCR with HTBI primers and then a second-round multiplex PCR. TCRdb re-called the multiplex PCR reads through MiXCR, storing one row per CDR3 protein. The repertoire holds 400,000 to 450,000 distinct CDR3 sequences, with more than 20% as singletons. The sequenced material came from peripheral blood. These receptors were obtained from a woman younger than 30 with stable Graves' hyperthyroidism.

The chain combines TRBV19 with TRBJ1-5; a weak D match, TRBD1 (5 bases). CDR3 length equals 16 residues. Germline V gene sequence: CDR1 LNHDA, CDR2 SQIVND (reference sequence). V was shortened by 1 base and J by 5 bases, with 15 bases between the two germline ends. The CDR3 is CASSIGAGTWDQPQHF. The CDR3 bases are TGTGCCAGTAGTATAGGGGCAGGGACCTGGGATCAGCCCCAGCATTTT.

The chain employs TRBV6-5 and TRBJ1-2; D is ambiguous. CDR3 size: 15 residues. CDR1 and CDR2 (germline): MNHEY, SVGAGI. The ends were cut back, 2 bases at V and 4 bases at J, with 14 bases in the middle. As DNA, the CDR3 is TGTGCCAGCAGTTACCTAAGGACGGATCCCTATGGCTACACCTTC. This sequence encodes CASSYLRTDPYGYTF.

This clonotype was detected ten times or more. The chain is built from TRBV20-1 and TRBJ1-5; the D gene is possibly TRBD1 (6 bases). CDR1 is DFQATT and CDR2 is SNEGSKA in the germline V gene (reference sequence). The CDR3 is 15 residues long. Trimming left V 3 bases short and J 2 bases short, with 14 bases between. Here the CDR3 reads CSASPVQGRNQPQHF. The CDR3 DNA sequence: TGCAGTGCTAGTCCCGTACAGGGACGCAATCAGCCCCAGCATTTT.

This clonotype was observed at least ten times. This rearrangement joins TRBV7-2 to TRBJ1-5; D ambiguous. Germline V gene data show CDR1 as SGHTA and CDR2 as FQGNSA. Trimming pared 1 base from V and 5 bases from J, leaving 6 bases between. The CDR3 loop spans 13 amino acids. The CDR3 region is CASSLVRDQPQHF. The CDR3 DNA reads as TGTGCCAGCAGCTTAGTTAGGGATCAGCCCCAGCATTTT.

The CDR3 loop reads CASSEGGTGKAFF. DNA of the CDR3: TGTGCCAGCAGTGAAGGGGGGACAGGGAAAGCTTTCTTT. This chain links TRBV6-1 with TRBJ1-1, with TRBD1 matching 9 bases. Germline lookup yields CDR1 MNHNS and CDR2 SASEGT. The CDR3 is 13 amino acids. The ends lost 1 base at V and 9 bases at J; junction bases unmatched: 3.

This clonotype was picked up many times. The CDR3 protein is CASSPTFLRAGRYYEQYF. The CDR3 coding sequence is TGTGCCAGCAGTCCGACTTTCCTTAGAGCGGGGCGATATTACGAGCAGTACTTC. The chain joins TRBV28 to TRBJ2-7, with 7 bases fitting TRBD2. J was trimmed by 4 bases and V by 5 bases; bases with no gene match: 20. Germline V gene lookup returns CDR1 MDHEN and CDR2 SYDVKM. The CDR3 spans 18 residues.

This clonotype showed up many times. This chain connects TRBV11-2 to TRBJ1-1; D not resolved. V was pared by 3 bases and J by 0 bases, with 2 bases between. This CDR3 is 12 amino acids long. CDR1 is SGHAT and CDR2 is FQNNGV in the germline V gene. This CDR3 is CASSFMNTEAFF. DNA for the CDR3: TGTGCCAGCAGCTTTATGAACACTGAAGCTTTCTTT.

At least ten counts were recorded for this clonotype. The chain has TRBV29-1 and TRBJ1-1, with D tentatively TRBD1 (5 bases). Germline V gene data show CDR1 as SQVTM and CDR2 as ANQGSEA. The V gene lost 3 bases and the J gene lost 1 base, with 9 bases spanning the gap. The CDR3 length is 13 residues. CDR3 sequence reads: CSVDPTGNTEAFF. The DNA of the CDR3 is TGCAGCGTTGACCCTACAGGGAACACTGAAGCTTTCTTT.

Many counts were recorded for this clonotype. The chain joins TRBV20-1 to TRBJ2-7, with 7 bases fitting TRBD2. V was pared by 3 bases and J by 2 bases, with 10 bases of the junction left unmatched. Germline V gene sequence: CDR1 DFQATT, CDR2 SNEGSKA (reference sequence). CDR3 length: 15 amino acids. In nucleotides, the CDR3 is TGCAGTGCTAGGGGATCGGGACTACGGACCTACGAGCAGTACTTC. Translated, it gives CSARGSGLRTYEQYF.

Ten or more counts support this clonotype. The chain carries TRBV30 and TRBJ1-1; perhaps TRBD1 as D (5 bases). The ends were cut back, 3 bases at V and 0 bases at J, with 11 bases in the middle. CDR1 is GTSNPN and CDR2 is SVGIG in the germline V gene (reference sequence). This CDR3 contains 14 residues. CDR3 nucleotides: TGTGCCTGGAGAGGGGCTGGTATGAACACTGAAGCTTTCTTT. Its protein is CAWRGAGMNTEAFF.

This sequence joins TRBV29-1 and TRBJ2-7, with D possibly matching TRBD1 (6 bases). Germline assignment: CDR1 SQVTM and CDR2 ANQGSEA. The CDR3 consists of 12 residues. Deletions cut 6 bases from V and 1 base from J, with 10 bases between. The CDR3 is CSVRGQSYEQYF. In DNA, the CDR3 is TGCAGCGTCCGGGGACAATCCTACGAGCAGTACTTC.

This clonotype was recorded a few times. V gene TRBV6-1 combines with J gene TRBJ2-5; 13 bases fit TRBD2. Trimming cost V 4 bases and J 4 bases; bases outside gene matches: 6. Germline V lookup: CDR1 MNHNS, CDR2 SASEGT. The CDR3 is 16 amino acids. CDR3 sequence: CASSGLAGGRGETQYF. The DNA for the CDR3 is TGTGCCAGCAGTGGACTAGCGGGGGGCCGGGGAGAGACCCAGTACTTC.

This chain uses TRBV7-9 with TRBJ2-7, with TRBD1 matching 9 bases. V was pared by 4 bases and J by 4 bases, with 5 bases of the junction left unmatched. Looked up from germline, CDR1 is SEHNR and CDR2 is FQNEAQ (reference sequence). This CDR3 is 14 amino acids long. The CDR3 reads CASSSGTGNYEQYF. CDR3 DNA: TGTGCCAGCAGCTCCGGGACAGGGAATTACGAGCAGTACTTC. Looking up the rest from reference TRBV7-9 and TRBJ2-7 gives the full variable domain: DTGVSQNPRHKITKRGQNVTFRCDPISEHNRLYWYRQTLGQGPEFLTYFQNEAQLEKSRLLSDRFSAERPKGSFSTLEIQRTEQGDSAMYLCASSSGTGNYEQYFGPGTRLTVT.

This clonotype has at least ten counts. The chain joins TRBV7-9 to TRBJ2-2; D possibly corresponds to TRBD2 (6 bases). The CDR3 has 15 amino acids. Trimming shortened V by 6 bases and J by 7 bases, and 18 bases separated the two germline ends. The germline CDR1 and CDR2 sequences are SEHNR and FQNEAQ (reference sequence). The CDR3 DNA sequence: TGTGCCAGCAGGTCGAATACAGGACTACGCGGGGAGCTGTTTTTT. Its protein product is CASRSNTGLRGELFF.

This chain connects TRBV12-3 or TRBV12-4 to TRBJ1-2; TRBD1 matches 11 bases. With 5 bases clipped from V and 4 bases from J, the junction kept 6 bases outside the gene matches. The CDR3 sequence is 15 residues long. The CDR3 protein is CASSLGQGVRYGYTF. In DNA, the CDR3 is TGTGCCAGCAGTCTGGGACAGGGGGTCCGCTATGGCTACACCTTC.

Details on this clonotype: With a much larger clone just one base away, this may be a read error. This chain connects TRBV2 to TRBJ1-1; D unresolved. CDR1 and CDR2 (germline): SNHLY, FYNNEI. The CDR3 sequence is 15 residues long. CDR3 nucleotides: TGTGCCAGCAGTGAAACTGGTCTCCCGGGCACTAAAGCTTTCTTT. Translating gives CASSETGLPGTKAFF.

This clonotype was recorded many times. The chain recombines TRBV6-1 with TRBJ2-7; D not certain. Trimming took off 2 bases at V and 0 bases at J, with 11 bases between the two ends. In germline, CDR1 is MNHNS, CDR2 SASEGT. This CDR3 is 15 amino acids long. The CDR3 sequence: CASSESPGISYEQYF. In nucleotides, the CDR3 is TGTGCCAGCAGTGAATCCCCAGGTATCTCCTACGAGCAGTACTTC.

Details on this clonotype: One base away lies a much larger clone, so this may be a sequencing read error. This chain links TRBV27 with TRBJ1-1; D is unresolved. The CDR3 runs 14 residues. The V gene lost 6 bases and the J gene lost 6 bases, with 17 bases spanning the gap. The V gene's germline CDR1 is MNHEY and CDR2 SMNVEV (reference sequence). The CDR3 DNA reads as TGTGCCAGCAGCCTTGGAGGTCGGTTGGCTGAAGCTTTCTTT. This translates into CASSLGGRLAEAFF.

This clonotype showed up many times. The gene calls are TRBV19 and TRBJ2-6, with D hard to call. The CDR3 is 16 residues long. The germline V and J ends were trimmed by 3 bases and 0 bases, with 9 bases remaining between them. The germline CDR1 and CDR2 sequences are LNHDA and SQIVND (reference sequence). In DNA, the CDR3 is TGTGCCAGTAGTATGGTATTAGTCTCTGGGGCCAACGTCCTGACTTTC. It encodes CASSMVLVSGANVLTF. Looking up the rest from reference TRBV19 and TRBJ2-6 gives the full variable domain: DGGITQSPKYLFRKEGQNVTLSCEQNLNHDAMYWYRQDPGQGLRLIYYSQIVNDFQKGDIAEGYSVSREKKESFPLTVTSAQKNPTAFYLCASSMVLVSGANVLTFGAGSRLTVL.

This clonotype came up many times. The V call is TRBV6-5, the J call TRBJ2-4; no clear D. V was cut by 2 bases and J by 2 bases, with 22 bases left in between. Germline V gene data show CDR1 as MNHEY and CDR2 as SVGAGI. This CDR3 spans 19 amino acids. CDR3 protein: CASSYGTVRTLLTKNIQYF. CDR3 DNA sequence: TGTGCCAGCAGTTACGGTACGGTCCGGACCCTCTTGACCAAAAACATTCAGTACTTC.

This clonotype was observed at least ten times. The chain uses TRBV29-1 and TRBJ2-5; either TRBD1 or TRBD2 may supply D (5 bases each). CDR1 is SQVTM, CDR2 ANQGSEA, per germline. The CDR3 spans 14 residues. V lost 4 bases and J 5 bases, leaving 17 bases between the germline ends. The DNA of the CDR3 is TGCAGCGTTGTTGGGACCCTTTCTAGGGAGACCCAGTACTTC. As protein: CSVVGTLSRETQYF.

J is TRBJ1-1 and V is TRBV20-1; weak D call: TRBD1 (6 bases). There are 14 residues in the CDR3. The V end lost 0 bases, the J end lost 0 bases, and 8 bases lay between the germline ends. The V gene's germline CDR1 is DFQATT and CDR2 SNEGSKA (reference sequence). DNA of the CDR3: TGCAGTGCTAGAGAGGGGACATTGAACACTGAAGCTTTCTTT. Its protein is CSAREGTLNTEAFF.

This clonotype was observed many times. CDR3: CASSARDSLNQPQHF. The CDR3 region has the DNA TGTGCCAGCAGCGCCCGGGACAGCCTCAATCAGCCCCAGCATTTT. This chain uses TRBV7-8 with TRBJ1-5, with 7 nucleotides matching TRBD1. Germline V lookup: CDR1 SGHVS, CDR2 FQNEAQ. The V gene end was trimmed by 5 bases and the J gene end by 3 bases; junction bases not matched to a gene: 7. The CDR3 spans 15 residues.

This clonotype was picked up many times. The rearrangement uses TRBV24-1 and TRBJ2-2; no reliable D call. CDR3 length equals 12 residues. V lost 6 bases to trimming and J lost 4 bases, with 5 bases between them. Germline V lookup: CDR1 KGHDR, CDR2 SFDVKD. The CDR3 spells CATSLGTGELFF. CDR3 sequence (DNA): TGTGCCACCAGTCTAGGCACCGGGGAGCTGTTTTTT.

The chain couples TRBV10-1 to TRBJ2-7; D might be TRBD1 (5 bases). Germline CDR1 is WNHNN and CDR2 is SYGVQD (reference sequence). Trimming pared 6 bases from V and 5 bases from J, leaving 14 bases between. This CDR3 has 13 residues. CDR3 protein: CASRPRVYDEQYF. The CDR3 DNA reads TGCGCCAGCAGGCCCAGGGTATACGACGAGCAGTACTTC.

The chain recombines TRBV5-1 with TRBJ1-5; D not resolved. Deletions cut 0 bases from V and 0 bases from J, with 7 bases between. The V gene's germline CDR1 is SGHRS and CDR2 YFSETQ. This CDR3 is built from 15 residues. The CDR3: CASSLAPGSNQPQHF. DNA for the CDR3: TGCGCCAGCAGCTTGGCCCCCGGTAGCAATCAGCCCCAGCATTTT.

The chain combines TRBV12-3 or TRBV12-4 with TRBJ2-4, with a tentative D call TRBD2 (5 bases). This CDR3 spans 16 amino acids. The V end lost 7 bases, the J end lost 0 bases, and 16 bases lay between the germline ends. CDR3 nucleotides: TGTGCCAGCAACCACCCTGCGAGGGTAGCCAAAAACATTCAGTACTTC. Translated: CASNHPARVAKNIQYF.

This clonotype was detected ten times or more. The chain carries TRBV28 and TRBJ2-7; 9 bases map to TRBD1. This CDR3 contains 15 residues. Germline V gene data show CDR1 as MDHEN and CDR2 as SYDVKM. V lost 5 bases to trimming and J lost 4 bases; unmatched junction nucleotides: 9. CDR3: CASSHTGTGSYEQYF. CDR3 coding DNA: TGTGCCAGCAGTCATACCGGGACAGGGAGTTACGAGCAGTACTTC.

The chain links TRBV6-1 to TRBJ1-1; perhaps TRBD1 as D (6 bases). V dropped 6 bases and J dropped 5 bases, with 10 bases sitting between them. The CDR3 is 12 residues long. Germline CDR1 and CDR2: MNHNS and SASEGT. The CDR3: CASRHRETEAFF. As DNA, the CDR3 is TGTGCCAGCAGACACAGGGAGACTGAAGCTTTCTTT.

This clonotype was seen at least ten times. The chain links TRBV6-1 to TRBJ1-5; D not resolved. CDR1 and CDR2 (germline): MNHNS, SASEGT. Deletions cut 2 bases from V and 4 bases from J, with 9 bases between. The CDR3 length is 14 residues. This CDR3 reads CASSEPGSNQPQHF. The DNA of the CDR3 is TGTGCCAGCAGTGAACCCGGGTCAAATCAGCCCCAGCATTTT.

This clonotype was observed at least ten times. The CDR3 sequence is CASSQALAGGNYEQYF. CDR3 bases: TGCGCCAGCAGCCAAGCCCTCGCGGGAGGAAACTACGAGCAGTACTTC. The chain has TRBV4-3 and TRBJ2-7; TRBD2 aligns across 8 bases. CDR1 is LGHNA and CDR2 is YSLEER in the germline V gene. The CDR3 is 16 residues long. With 1 base clipped from V and 3 bases from J, the junction kept 8 bases outside the gene matches.

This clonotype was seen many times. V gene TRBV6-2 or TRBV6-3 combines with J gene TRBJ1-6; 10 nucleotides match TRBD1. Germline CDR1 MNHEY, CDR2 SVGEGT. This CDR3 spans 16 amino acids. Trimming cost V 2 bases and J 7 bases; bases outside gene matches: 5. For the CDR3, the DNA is TGTGCCAGCAGTTACGACAGGGGGCCTCGGAATTCACCCCTCCACTTT. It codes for CASSYDRGPRNSPLHF.